One and the same sample provided the 26 T cell receptor beta chains below, sequenced in a study of identical twins. TCRdb re-called the 5' RACE reads with MiXCR, one entry per CDR3 protein. Among 1.5 million to 2 million distinct CDR3 sequences, about 31% were seen once, and the ten largest hold around 0.25%. The sequenced material came from cord blood. All receptors come from a newborn girl in good health.

This clonotype was detected once. The chain carries TRBV12-3 or TRBV12-4 and TRBJ1-1, with 7 nucleotides matching TRBD1. V shed 7 bases and J 2 bases; nucleotides not matched to a gene: 7. This CDR3 region has 14 residues. DNA of the CDR3: TGTGCCAGCACCAGGGACAGCCTAAACACTGAAGCTTTCTTT. The encoded protein is CASTRDSLNTEAFF.

Worth noting for this clonotype: Since a much larger clone is just one base distant, this may be a read error. The V and J genes are TRBV5-1 and TRBJ2-5; 7 nucleotides agree with TRBD2. The J call is doubtful: the DNA matches TRBJ2-7 better. The CDR3 totals 18 residues. Germline lookup yields CDR1 SGHRS and CDR2 YFSETQ. The chain's CDR3 is CASSFTVSTGDYPYEQYF. CDR3 in DNA: TGCGCCAGCAGCTTCACCGTTTCGACGGGGGACTATCCCTACGAGCAGTACTTC.

This clonotype was seen a handful of times. V gene TRBV3-1 combines with J gene TRBJ1-2, with D possibly being TRBD1 (5 bases). CDR1 and CDR2 from the germline V gene are LGHDT and YNNKEL (reference sequence). This CDR3 is built from 18 residues. The V gene lost 0 bases and the J gene lost 6 bases, with 23 bases spanning the gap. CDR3 residues: CASSQDLQAIGVRDGYTF. Written as DNA, the CDR3 is TGTGCCAGCAGCCAAGATCTACAGGCAATCGGGGTAAGAGATGGCTACACCTTC.

J is TRBJ1-5 and V is TRBV6-1; D remains ambiguous. The germline V gene encodes CDR1 MNHNS and CDR2 SASEGT. Deletions cut 4 bases from V and 3 bases from J, with 7 bases between. The CDR3 has 13 amino acids. For the CDR3, the DNA is TGTGCCAGCAGTGGGGATAACAATCAGCCCCAGCATTTT. Residues: CASSGDNNQPQHF.

A few counts support this clonotype. The chain carries TRBV20-1 and TRBJ2-1; D may correspond to TRBD1 or TRBD2 (5 bases each). Trimming shortened V by 5 bases and J by 2 bases, and 16 bases separated the two germline ends. The CDR3 has 15 residues. Germline CDR1 DFQATT, CDR2 SNEGSKA (reference sequence). CDR3 DNA: TGCAGTGCTGGACTTCCGGGACGAACCTACAATGAGCAGTTCTTC. As protein: CSAGLPGRTYNEQFF.

The V and J genes are TRBV7-9 and TRBJ2-3; D call uncertain. The germline V gene has CDR1 SEHNR and CDR2 FQNEAQ (reference sequence). The CDR3 totals 16 residues. Trimming took off 2 bases at V and 2 bases at J, with 14 bases between the two ends. The CDR3 loop reads CASSLRSVVFTDTQYF. The CDR3 DNA follows: TGTGCCAGCAGCTTAAGGAGCGTGGTGTTCACAGATACGCAGTATTTT.

The chain uses TRBV12-3 or TRBV12-4 and TRBJ1-6; TRBD1 is a possible D gene (5 bases). Trimming shortened V by 1 base and J by 1 base, and 11 bases separated the two germline ends. The CDR3 covers 17 residues. CDR3 nucleotide sequence: TGTGCCAGCAGTTTAGGGGGGGGTCGGTCCTATAATTCACCCCTCCACTTT. Its protein is CASSLGGGRSYNSPLHF.

The chain couples TRBV2 to TRBJ2-7; 9 nucleotides align to TRBD2. Trimming took 2 bases from V and 2 from J; bases not matched to a gene: 4. This CDR3 contains 15 residues. Per germline, CDR1 SNHLY and CDR2 FYNNEI. The CDR3 DNA sequence: TGTGCCAGCAGTGAACGTGGGACTAGCCCCTACGAGCAGTACTTC. Translation gives CASSERGTSPYEQYF.

The J gene is TRBJ2-5, the V gene TRBV12-3 or TRBV12-4; no reliable D call. Deletions cut 0 bases from V and 11 bases from J, with 13 bases between. The CDR3 covers 13 residues. CDR3 DNA: TGTGCCAGCAGTTTAGCGCGTATGGGTGAGCAGTACTTC. Translating gives CASSLARMGEQYF.

The table lists this clonotype with a few counts. The chain has TRBV20-1 and TRBJ2-3; weak D call: TRBD2 (5 bases). Trimming cost V 3 bases and J 4 bases, with 11 bases left between them. CDR3 size: 13 residues. The germline CDR1 and CDR2 sequences are DFQATT and SNEGSKA (reference sequence). CDR3 loop: CSASTSLPDTQYF. DNA for the CDR3: TGCAGTGCTAGTACTAGTCTGCCAGATACGCAGTATTTT.

The chain uses TRBV6-1 and TRBJ2-1, with 8 bases lining up with TRBD2. CDR3 length: 15 amino acids. In germline, CDR1 is MNHNS, CDR2 SASEGT. Trimming cost V 9 bases and J 5 bases; bases outside gene matches: 12. CDR3 in amino acids: CASRRAGRAHNEQFF. CDR3 coding DNA: TGTGCCAGTCGCAGAGCCGGGAGGGCCCACAATGAGCAGTTCTTC.

In its sample, this clonotype was seen many times. The rearrangement uses TRBV7-2 and TRBJ2-5; 7 bases agree with TRBD1. The CDR3 totals 13 residues. V dropped 6 bases and J dropped 4; count of bases not matched to a gene: 5. CDR1 is SGHTA, CDR2 FQGNSA, per germline. CDR3 amino acids: CASSLNRGETQYF. The CDR3, as DNA: TGTGCCAGCAGTTTAAACAGGGGAGAGACCCAGTACTTC.

This clonotype has just a few counts. This chain uses TRBV20-1 with TRBJ1-2; D remains unclear. The germline V gene encodes CDR1 DFQATT and CDR2 SNEGSKA (reference sequence). Trimming took 4 bases from V and 6 from J, leaving 15 bases between them. The CDR3 contains 13 residues. DNA of the CDR3: TGCAGTGCTACCCGCGGGAGACTACATGGCTACACCTTC. This translates into CSATRGRLHGYTF.

The chain carries TRBV7-9 and TRBJ1-1; D uncertain. Germline CDR1 is SEHNR and CDR2 is FQNEAQ (reference sequence). This CDR3 has 13 residues. V lost 5 bases, J lost 6 bases, and 13 bases lay in between. CDR3 residues: CASSLTVVAEAFF. The DNA of the CDR3 is TGTGCCAGCAGCCTGACGGTGGTCGCTGAAGCTTTCTTT.

Of note for this clonotype: The junction differs from germline at one of its ends, possibly a read error. The V gene is TRBV10-3, the J gene TRBJ2-1, with 10 nucleotides matching TRBD1. This CDR3 contains 14 residues. CDR1 and CDR2 (germline): ENHRY, SYGVKD. The CDR3 region has the DNA TGTGCCATCGGGGGACAGGGGTTCTACAGTGAGCAGTTCTTC. It specifies CAIGGQGFYSEQFF.

Concerning this clonotype: At one end the junction does not follow the germline gene, possibly because of a read error. The rearrangement links TRBV2 to TRBJ1-6; the match to TRBD1 covers 7 bases. Germline values: CDR1 SNHLY, CDR2 FYNNEI. The CDR3 has 16 residues. CDR3 nucleotide sequence: TGTGCCAGCAGGATCACCCTGGGACAGAATAATTCACCACTCCACTTT. Translation: CASRITLGQNNSPLHF.

This chain links TRBV20-1 with TRBJ2-3, with D possibly TRBD1 on 6 matching bases. This CDR3 is built from 12 residues. V lost 2 bases, J lost 7 bases, and 10 bases lay in between. Germline V gives CDR1 DFQATT, CDR2 SNEGSKA (reference sequence). DNA for the CDR3: TGCAGTGCTAGACTTACAGGGAATACGCAGTATTTT. Protein: CSARLTGNTQYF.

This clonotype was seen only a few times. The chain couples TRBV11-1 to TRBJ2-3; D unresolved. Trimming took 2 bases from V and 2 from J, leaving 11 bases between them. Germline V CDR1 and CDR2: SGHAT, FQDESV (reference sequence). This CDR3 is 15 amino acids long. CDR3 residues: CASSLLSQHTDTQYF. The CDR3 DNA follows: TGTGCCAGCAGCTTACTATCCCAACACACAGATACGCAGTATTTT.

This clonotype has only a few counts. This rearrangement joins TRBV10-3 to TRBJ2-1, with 12 bases lining up with TRBD2. The CDR3 has 16 amino acids. The germline V gene encodes CDR1 ENHRY and CDR2 SYGVKD. Germline trimming cut 2 bases from V and 3 bases from J; bases unmatched to any gene: 2. CDR3 loop: CAISEGLAGYYNEQFF. CDR3 sequence (DNA): TGTGCCATCAGTGAGGGACTAGCGGGGTACTACAATGAGCAGTTCTTC.

This clonotype came up a few times. This chain connects TRBV18 to TRBJ2-1; D unresolved. The V gene's germline CDR1 is KGHSH and CDR2 LQKENI. CDR3 length equals 13 residues. Trimming took 2 bases from V and 6 from J, leaving 8 bases between them. CDR3 region: CASSPVPSNEQFF. In nucleotides, the CDR3 is TGTGCCAGCTCACCAGTTCCTAGCAATGAGCAGTTCTTC.

The rearrangement links TRBV20-1 to TRBJ2-3; D is unclear. The V end lost 2 bases, the J end lost 4 bases, and 7 bases lay between the germline ends. This CDR3 spans 12 amino acids. CDR1 DFQATT and CDR2 SNEGSKA come from the germline V gene (reference sequence). The CDR3 nucleotides read TGCAGTGCTAGACCGGACGCAGATACGCAGTATTTT. Translated: CSARPDADTQYF.

Turning to this clonotype: This may be a read error: a much more frequent sequence differs by one nucleotide. The rearrangement joins TRBV5-1 to TRBJ2-1; TRBD1 might be the D (6 bases). Looked up from germline, CDR1 is SGHRS and CDR2 is YFSETQ. The CDR3 consists of 16 residues. CDR3 DNA: TGCGCCAGCAGCTTTTCGCCGACGCAGGGGAGTGCTGAGCACTTCTTC. As protein: CASSFSPTQGSAEHFF.

This clonotype was seen ten or more times. The chain has TRBV29-1 and TRBJ2-3; 13 nucleotides line up with TRBD2. The CDR3 is made up of 18 amino acids. Germline trimming cut 1 base from V and 6 bases from J; bases unmatched to any gene: 13. CDR1 and CDR2 from the germline V gene are SQVTM and ANQGSEA. CDR3 sequence reads: CSVEGAPGLAGNGDTQYF. The DNA of the CDR3 is TGCAGCGTTGAAGGCGCTCCGGGACTAGCGGGAAATGGGGATACGCAGTATTTT.

The genes are TRBV25-1 and TRBJ1-4, with 9 positions matching TRBD1. V was pared by 5 bases and J by 6 bases, with 10 bases of the junction left unmatched. The CDR3 runs 16 residues. Germline V lookup: CDR1 MGHDK, CDR2 SYGVNS. The CDR3 spells CASSRFGTGLDEKLFF. The CDR3, as DNA: TGTGCCAGCAGTCGATTCGGGACAGGGCTTGATGAAAAACTGTTTTTT.

In its sample, this clonotype was seen once. The chain recombines TRBV7-2 with TRBJ2-1; D is uncertain. Trimming left V 5 bases short and J 5 bases short, with 13 bases between. Germline CDR1 SGHTA, CDR2 FQGNSA. The CDR3 length is 14 residues. DNA of the CDR3: TGTGCCAGCAGCCCGGGTGGGTCCCACAATGAGCAGTTCTTC. Its protein product is CASSPGGSHNEQFF.

This clonotype was counted only a few times. The chain is built from TRBV24-1 and TRBJ1-5; D might be TRBD1 (5 bases). In germline, CDR1 is KGHDR, CDR2 SFDVKD. The V end lost 5 bases, the J end lost 4 bases, and 11 bases lay between the germline ends. This CDR3 has 14 residues. CDR3 sequence: CATSVRGVNQPQHF. As DNA, the CDR3 is TGTGCCACCAGTGTTCGGGGGGTGAATCAGCCCCAGCATTTT.